This entry features one TCR beta chain sequence. The data are from a study of blood T cells in healthy people across ages. Trimming shortened V by 2 bases and J by 2 bases, and 11 bases separated the two germline ends. Germline CDR1 and CDR2: SGHDT and YYEEEE. The CDR3 runs 15 residues. The second PCR ran about 6 to 11 cycles with a sample-barcoded 5' primer and J-beta primers. TCRdb analysed the 5' RACE reads with MiXCR anew, one entry per CDR3 protein. The sample lists about 1 million distinct CDR3 sequences, less than 50% occurring once. The specimen sequenced was blood. The source is a woman aged 55-70 years in good health. The V gene is TRBV5-6, the J gene TRBJ2-1; D not resolved. The CDR3 reads CASSFSTAPYNEQFF. CDR3 sequence (DNA): TGTGCCAGCAGCTTTAGTACGGCTCCCTACAATGAGCAGTTCTTC.